This T cell receptor (beta chain) emerged from a study of OX40 agonist ivuxolimab in advanced cancers. This clone appeared a few times. Using immunoSEQ multiplex PCR, the repertoire was profiled, and TCRdb retains in-frame clones only, with some absent. The repertoire consists of tens of thousands of clones, with about 83% occurring once and the leading ten covering approximately 2.8%. Germline V gene data show CDR1 as SGHTA and CDR2 as FQGTGA. This CDR3 is 16 amino acids long. J lost 2 bases, V lost 3 bases, and 4 bases had no gene match. This sequence originates from an adult with an advanced solid tumor such as melanoma, head and neck, liver or kidney cancer. This sequence joins TRBV7-3 and TRBJ2-1; 10 bases line up with TRBD1. Sequenced material: CD4+ or CD8+ T cells sorted from blood, taken in a trial of the OX40 agonist ivuxolimab. The CDR3 sequence is CASSLGGTGAYNEQFF. The CDR3 bases are TGTGCCAGCAGCTTGGGCGGGACAGGGGCCTACAATGAGCAGTTCTTC.